Each of the 12 T cell receptor beta chains below was sequenced from the same sample in a study of OX40 agonist ivuxolimab in advanced cancers. TCRdb's table, derived via immunoSEQ multiplex PCR, lists solely in-frame clones and lacks some. This table has some 70,000 clones, 70% to 90% appearing once. The sample in question was CD4+ or CD8+ T cells sorted from blood, obtained in a trial of the OX40 agonist ivuxolimab. The receptors shown here come from an adult with an advanced solid tumor such as melanoma, head and neck, liver or kidney cancer.

The chain employs TRBV2 and TRBJ2-7, with 7 positions matching TRBD1. The V and J ends lost 6 bases and 1 base, in that order; junction bases with no gene match: 9. CDR1 is SNHLY and CDR2 is FYNNEI in the germline V gene. The CDR3 length is 15 residues. The CDR3 protein is CASRPRTGRSYEQYF. The CDR3 DNA follows: TGTGCCAGCAGACCTCGGACAGGACGTTCCTACGAGCAGTACTTC. Supplemented by reference TRBV2 and TRBJ2-7, the full variable domain reads EPEVTQTPSHQVTQMGQEVILRCVPISNHLYFYWYRQILGQKVEFLVSFYNNEISEKSEIFDDQFSVERPDGSNFTLKIRSTKLEDSAMYFCASRPRTGRSYEQYFGPGTRLTVT.

The chain has TRBV9 and TRBJ2-3; a possible D gene is TRBD2 (5 bases). The CDR3 spans 14 residues. Germline CDR1 reads SGDLS; CDR2 reads YYNGEE. V shed 4 bases and J shed 5 bases, with 14 bases lying between them. In nucleotides, the CDR3 is TGTGCCAGCAGCCGTAGGGCTAGCCTAGATACGCAGTATTTT. It codes for CASSRRASLDTQYF.

CDR3 in DNA: TGCGCCAGCAGCCCAAGGACACTGAGCTATGGCTACACCTTC. Protein sequence: CASSPRTLSYGYTF. This chain connects TRBV5-1 to TRBJ1-2, with D perhaps TRBD1 (5 bases). This CDR3 has 14 residues. Per the germline V gene, CDR1 is SGHRS and CDR2 is YFSETQ. The V end lost 4 bases, the J end lost 4 bases, and 14 bases lay between the germline ends.

The chain joins TRBV19 to TRBJ2-2; TRBD2 matches 8 bases. Trimming took 6 bases from V and 1 from J; bases not matched to a gene: 1. CDR3 length equals 14 residues. CDR1 is LNHDA, CDR2 SQIVND, per germline (reference sequence). CDR3 loop: CASRSGRNTGELFF. The CDR3 DNA reads TGTGCCAGTAGAAGCGGGAGGAACACCGGGGAGCTGTTTTTT.

CDR3 sequence reads: CASSGVGGPPKTQYF. The CDR3 DNA sequence: TGCGCCAGCAGCGGGGTGGGAGGGCCTCCCAAGACCCAGTACTTC. The J gene is TRBJ2-5, the V gene TRBV4-3; 7 nucleotides line up with TRBD2. This CDR3 region has 15 residues. Germline V gives CDR1 LGHNA, CDR2 YSLEER. V lost 5 bases and J lost 6; bases outside the gene matches: 12.

The V and J genes are TRBV9 and TRBJ2-2; perhaps TRBD1 as D (6 bases). Trimming stripped 0 bases from V and 1 base from J, with 7 bases between. This CDR3 has 15 residues. Germline V lookup: CDR1 SGDLS, CDR2 YYNGEE. The CDR3 sequence: CASSVVDRNTGELFF. DNA for the CDR3: TGTGCCAGCAGCGTAGTGGACAGGAACACCGGGGAGCTGTTTTTT.

V usage is TRBV7-8 and J usage is TRBJ2-7, with 8 bases that match TRBD1. CDR1 and CDR2 (germline): SGHVS, FQNEAQ. This CDR3 region has 16 residues. The V gene end was trimmed by 1 base and the J gene end by 6 bases; junction bases not matched to a gene: 11. CDR3 DNA: TGTGCCAGCAGCTTAGGTCGTACAGGGGGAGAACGCGAGCAGTACTTC. Encoded protein: CASSLGRTGGEREQYF.

The rearrangement joins TRBV10-3 to TRBJ1-3; no firm D call. With 0 bases removed from V and 0 bases from J, the gap between germline ends came to 6 bases. Germline CDR1 ENHRY, CDR2 SYGVKD. This CDR3 spans 15 amino acids. Written as DNA, the CDR3 is TGTGCCATCAGTGAGTCGGGGATCTCTGGAAACACCATATATTTT. This gives the protein CAISESGISGNTIYF.

This sequence joins TRBV7-2 and TRBJ2-2; D gene unclear. This CDR3 is 14 amino acids long. Between the trimmed V and J ends, which lost 5 bases and 4 bases, there was a span of 11 bases. Per germline, CDR1 SGHTA and CDR2 FQGNSA. The CDR3 DNA is TGTGCCAGCAGCCCCCGATCGTTCACCGGGGAGCTGTTTTTT. This encodes CASSPRSFTGELFF.

The V call is TRBV7-2, the J call TRBJ1-2, with D uncertain. This CDR3 spans 13 amino acids. Trimming cost V 1 base and J 7 bases, with 10 bases left between them. Germline V gene data show CDR1 as SGHTA and CDR2 as FQGNSA. The CDR3 loop reads CASSLGGAGGYTF. CDR3 bases: TGTGCCAGCAGCTTAGGGGGTGCCGGTGGCTACACCTTC.

J is TRBJ2-1 and V is TRBV28; D is perhaps TRBD2 (6 bases). V dropped 5 bases and J dropped 6 bases, with 20 bases sitting between them. CDR1 and CDR2 from the germline V gene are MDHEN and SYDVKM. This CDR3 has 16 residues. The CDR3: CASSLPGGVRGNEQFF. The CDR3 nucleotides are TGTGCCAGCAGTCTCCCCGGCGGGGTTCGGGGCAATGAGCAGTTCTTC.

The V call is TRBV30, the J call TRBJ1-4, with D unclear. CDR1 is GTSNPN and CDR2 is SVGIG in the germline V gene (reference sequence). The CDR3 contains 14 residues. V shed 0 bases and J shed 7 bases, with 12 bases lying between them. The chain's CDR3 is CAWSVAQLGEKLFF. The CDR3 DNA reads as TGTGCCTGGAGTGTAGCCCAGTTGGGTGAAAAACTGTTTTTT.